This TCR beta chain came from a study of blood T cells in healthy people across ages. Study-wide points: One million T cells yielded diversity estimates that were considered underestimates.

A second PCR, run for roughly 7 to 11 cycles, used a sample-barcoded 5' primer plus a J-beta primer mix. Each of the samples gave a minimum of 2.5 million paired-end reads that contained CDR3. MiXCR was run by TCRdb on the 5' RACE reads, yielding one entry per CDR3 protein. This sample carries 1.5 million to 2 million distinct CDR3 sequences, around half of them seen once, and the ten largest clones take roughly 2.1%. Points on this clonotype: Its cognate antigen is unknown.

After removal of 3 bases from V and 6 bases from J, the junction contained 5 bases not matched to a gene. Germline V gene sequence: CDR1 KGHSH, CDR2 LQKENI. CDR3 size: 15 residues. The source of this sequence is a woman aged 40 to 50 in good health. The sample was blood. The chain combines TRBV18 with TRBJ1-5; 10 bases line up with TRBD1. CDR3 region: CASSPGQGHGQPQHF. CDR3 DNA sequence: TGTGCCAGCTCACCGGGACAGGGGCATGGTCAGCCCCAGCATTTT.